The T cell receptor beta chain under discussion was sequenced for a study of shared clonotypes between healthy human individuals. About the study: Per donor, three plates held CD4 naive cells, three held CD4 memory, two held CD8 naive and one held CD8 memory.

Terminally differentiated effector memory CD45RA+ cells were excluded by CCR7 positive selection of CD45RO-negative cells. Findings of the study overall: When naive CD4 clonotypes were compared across a few donors, about 4.8% were shared. Among non-shared clonotypes, generation probabilities were lower than among those shared by all four donors. Donors were few, which limited the genetic and exposure-history diversity represented.

Only in-frame clones appear in the TCRdb table, and some are missing; sequencing was by immunoSEQ multiplex PCR. Among some 1,900,000 clones listed, roughly 94% were seen once. CDR1 and CDR2 from the germline V gene are SGDLS and YYNGEE. The CDR3 spans 15 residues. The J segment lost 4 bases and the V segment lost 4 bases, leaving 9 bases of the junction unmatched. A single count supports this clone. Its antigen is currently unknown. This TCR came from a man in his late teens or twenties in good health. The sample taken for sequencing was naive CD8+ T cells sorted from blood. The V call is TRBV9, the J call TRBJ1-2; 8 bases agree with TRBD1. CDR3 nucleotides: TGTGCCAGCAGCAGGCCAGGACAGGGACTCTATGGCTACACCTTC. As protein: CASSRPGQGLYGYTF. The full variable domain, in which reference TRBV9 and TRBJ1-2 provide the parts outside the CDR3, is DSGVTQTPKHLITATGQRVTLRCSPRSGDLSVYWYQQSLDQGLQFLIQYYNGEERAKGNILERFSAQQFPDLHSELNLSSLELGDSALYFCASSRPGQGLYGYTFGSGTRLTVV.